The sequence of this T cell receptor beta chain was determined in a study of blood T cell repertoires in COVID-19. The CDR3 has 13 amino acids. V gave up 7 bases and J gave up 5 bases; unmatched junction bases: 6. Germline CDR1 reads MNHEY; CDR2 reads SVGAGI. This table comes from immunoSEQ multiplex PCR, and its TCRdb copy is limited to in-frame clones, with some not included. The sample shows 250,000 or so clones, roughly 90% of them seen only once. Sequenced sample: peripheral blood. The sequence was obtained from a woman aged 60-75 years with acute or convalescent COVID-19. The gene calls are TRBV6-5 and TRBJ1-1; TRBD1 aligns across 8 bases. CDR3 amino acids: CASTRQGRTEAFF. CDR3 sequence (DNA): TGTGCCAGCACACGACAGGGGCGGACTGAAGCTTTCTTT.